The clone carrying this T cell receptor (beta chain) is labeled medium-sized based on frequency. Its antigen is undetermined. These data originate in a study of CD8 T cells in cerebrospinal fluid in Alzheimer's disease. 10X single-cell V(D)J and 5' gene-expression libraries profiled CSF cells. With the 10x single-cell sequencing reads reprocessed, TCRdb shows one record per CDR3 protein and no DNA. There are 1,000 to 1,500 distinct CDR3 sequences in the sample, with 6.5% to 9% held by the top ten. In germline, CDR1 is SGHDT, CDR2 YYEEEE. This CDR3 is built from 14 residues. Findings of the study overall: Finding EBV-specific TCRs in cerebrospinal fluid does not show EBV causes Alzheimer's disease.

Material for sequencing was cerebrospinal fluid. This sequence joins TRBV5-6 and TRBJ1-5. This TCR was recovered from a human donor with Alzheimer's disease. The chain's CDR3 is CASSLDDSNQPQHF.